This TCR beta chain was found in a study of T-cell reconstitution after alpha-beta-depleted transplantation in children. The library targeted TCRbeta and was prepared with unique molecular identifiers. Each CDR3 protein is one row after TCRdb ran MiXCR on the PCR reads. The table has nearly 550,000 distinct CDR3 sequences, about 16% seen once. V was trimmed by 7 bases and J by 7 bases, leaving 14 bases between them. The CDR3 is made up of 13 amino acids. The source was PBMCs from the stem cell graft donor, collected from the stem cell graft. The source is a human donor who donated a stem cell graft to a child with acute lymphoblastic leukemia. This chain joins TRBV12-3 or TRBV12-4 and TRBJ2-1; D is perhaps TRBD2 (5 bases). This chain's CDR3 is CASTLLEGNEQFF. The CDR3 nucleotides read TGTGCCAGCACCCTACTAGAAGGGAATGAGCAGTTCTTC.